This T cell receptor beta chain was sequenced in a study of graft-versus-host responses after intestinal transplantation. Overall study context: Anti-thymocyte globulin served as induction for all recipients, who then took tacrolimus and steroids for roughly 3 years. Study-level points and caveats: GvH clones occurred in recipient marrow; some first appeared in ileum or blood. Allograft clonal ratios (graft-versus-host to host-versus-graft) were high in patients who had graft-donor T cell macrochimerism.

The CDR3 totals 14 residues. Trimming removed 8 bases from V and 3 bases from J, with 16 bases in between. Looked up from germline, CDR1 is MNHEY and CDR2 is SVGAGI. Sequencing was performed with immunoSEQ multiplex PCR; in TCRdb, only in-frame clones are kept and a portion is missing. The sample lists tens of thousands of clones, around 86% occurring once. About this clone itself: Antigen: not known.

This TCR was sampled from a human donor who received an intestinal transplant. The chain employs TRBV6-5 and TRBJ2-5, with a weak D call TRBD2 (5 bases). The input for sequencing was unstimulated CD8+ T cells sorted from spleen or lymph node cells, taken before intestinal transplant. Written as DNA, the CDR3 is TGTGCCAGCGGACTTGGGCAGCAGGAAGAGACCCAGTACTTC. Its translation is CASGLGQQEETQYF.